These 9 T cell receptor beta chains were all obtained from the same sample, sequenced in a study of patients and donors after allogeneic stem cell transplantation. TCRdb reprocessed the RT-PCR reads with MiXCR, giving one entry per CDR3 protein. The table has about 200,000 distinct CDR3 sequences, about 38% seen once. Sequencing used blood, either unsorted or a sorted T cell fraction (not recorded which). These receptors originate from a human donor who was either an allogeneic HSCT recipient or a stem cell or donor lymphocyte infusion donor (not recorded which). It is not recorded whose cells these are; they may come from a transplant donor.

The chain links TRBV7-9 to TRBJ2-7, with no clear D. Germline V gene sequence: CDR1 SEHNR, CDR2 FQNEAQ (reference sequence). This CDR3 region has 12 residues. The germline V and J ends were trimmed by 1 base and 3 bases, with 4 bases remaining between them. The CDR3 is CASSLVRYEQYF. The CDR3 DNA follows: TGTGCCAGCAGCTTAGTTCGCTACGAGCAGTACTTC.

The chain employs TRBV5-1 and TRBJ2-7; no clear D. The CDR3 sequence is 14 residues long. Trimming removed 0 bases from V and 2 bases from J, with 9 bases in between. Germline V gene sequence: CDR1 SGHRS, CDR2 YFSETQ. The CDR3 coding sequence is TGCGCCAGCAGCTTGGCTCTGGGTCCCTACGAGCAGTACTTC. Its translation: CASSLALGPYEQYF.

The J gene is TRBJ1-1, the V gene TRBV14; D not certain. CDR1 SGHDN and CDR2 FVKESK come from the germline V gene. This CDR3 has 14 residues. Trimming removed 0 bases at V and 1 base at J, with 6 bases between. CDR3 in amino acids: CASSQDLGNTEAFF. CDR3 in DNA: TGTGCCAGCAGCCAAGATCTAGGGAACACTGAAGCTTTCTTT.

This chain's CDR3 is CASSRTFRDSLYGYTF. CDR3 nucleotide sequence: TGTGCCAGTAGTAGGACCTTCCGGGACTCCCTCTATGGCTACACCTTC. The chain combines TRBV19 with TRBJ1-2; D is perhaps TRBD1 (5 bases). Trimming shortened V by 4 bases and J by 4 bases, and 19 bases separated the two germline ends. This CDR3 has 16 amino acids. CDR1 is LNHDA and CDR2 is SQIVND in the germline V gene (reference sequence).

The chain carries TRBV5-1 and TRBJ2-5; 8 bases line up with TRBD1. V shed 3 bases, J shed 5 bases, and the junction held 12 bases outside the gene matches. CDR3 length: 16 residues. Germline CDR1 reads SGHRS; CDR2 reads YFSETQ. CDR3 coding DNA: TGCGCCAGCAGCTCGTATTACGGGACAGGCGTGGAGACCCAGTACTTC. Protein: CASSSYYGTGVETQYF.

This clonotype was recorded a few times. The CDR3 bases are TGCGCCAGCAGCCAAGGTACGGGTTACGAGCAGTACTTC. This translates into CASSQGTGYEQYF. The chain is built from TRBV4-3 and TRBJ2-7; D not resolved. Trimming removed 1 base at V and 4 bases at J, with 8 bases between. The germline CDR1 and CDR2 sequences are LGHNA and YSLEER. The CDR3 has 13 amino acids.

The table lists this clonotype with a few counts. The chain employs TRBV29-1 and TRBJ1-1; no firm D call. V was trimmed by 6 bases and J by 4 bases, leaving 18 bases between them. CDR1 is SQVTM and CDR2 is ANQGSEA in the germline V gene. The CDR3 spans 14 residues. The CDR3 bases are TGCAGCGTCGCCCTAGCGGGCGCGGCCACTGAAGCTTTCTTT. It encodes CSVALAGAATEAFF.

The chain combines TRBV2 with TRBJ1-6; D is ambiguous. This CDR3 is 15 amino acids long. Trimming took off 3 bases at V and 3 bases at J, with 9 bases between the two ends. Germline V gene sequence: CDR1 SNHLY, CDR2 FYNNEI. The CDR3 spells CASSDQEGYNSPLHF. The CDR3 DNA reads as TGTGCCAGCAGTGACCAGGAGGGCTATAATTCACCCCTCCACTTT.

This clonotype has a handful of counts. The rearrangement uses TRBV7-2 and TRBJ2-2; D is unresolved. The CDR3 spans 14 residues. V lost 1 base and J 6 bases, leaving 9 bases between the germline ends. Germline-derived CDR1 and CDR2 are SGHTA and FQGNSA. CDR3 DNA sequence: TGTGCCAGCAGCTTAGACTCCCGCCCCGGGGAGCTGTTTTTT. Translation gives CASSLDSRPGELFF.